Sequencing of this T cell receptor (beta chain) was carried out in a study of shared clonotypes between healthy human individuals. Study observations and caveats: Donor clonotype sharing was expected to depend on sequencing depth.

The CDR3 loop spans 13 amino acids. V was clipped by 10 bases and J by 6 bases, with 18 bases between them. The V gene's germline CDR1 is MDHEN and CDR2 SYDVKM. There are a few counts of this clone. What it recognizes is unknown. At deep level, the assay was performed. Under the authors' procedure: Sequence data from immunoSEQ were junction-only and lacked quality scores; consequently, filtering differed. This table comes from immunoSEQ multiplex PCR, and its TCRdb copy is limited to in-frame clones, with some not included. V and J calls and clone size are those listed in that table; D and trimming were worked out from the DNA. This sample has about 490,000 clones, with approximately 82% found just once.

V gene TRBV28 combines with J gene TRBJ1-1; perhaps TRBD1 as D (5 bases). Sequenced sample: PBMCs. The TCR sequence derives from a woman in her 40s in good health. Some clones in this sample may be carry-over from other donors' samples. Here the CDR3 reads CAIIKMGGSEAFF. CDR3 DNA sequence: TGTGCCATCATTAAAATGGGGGGATCTGAAGCTTTCTTT. The variable domain in full, completed from reference TRBV28 and TRBJ1-1, reads DVKVTQSSRYLVKRTGEKVFLECVQDMDHENMFWYRQDPGLGLRLIYFSYDVKMKEKGDIPEGYSVSREKKERFSLILESASTNQTSMYLCAIIKMGGSEAFFGQGTRLTVV.